Each of the 2 T cell receptor beta chains below was sequenced from the same sample in a study of cytomegalovirus exposure and HLA in healthy donors. Only in-frame clones appear in the TCRdb table, and some are missing; sequencing was by immunoSEQ multiplex PCR. The sample gives 85,000 to 120,000 clones, approximately 95% of which show up once; 0.89% is in the top ten. The material sequenced was PBMCs. The receptors were sampled from a woman aged 18-30 years in good health and CMV-seronegative.

Notes on this clone: This CDR3 is missing its conserved last phenylalanine or tryptophan, likely due to a read error. The CDR3 here is CATSRGGGQGLSGANVLTL. The CDR3 DNA follows: TGTGCCACCAGCAGGGGCGGGGGACAGGGATTATCTGGGGCCAACGTCCTGACTCTC. The chain has TRBV15 and TRBJ2-6, with TRBD1 matching over 9 bases. Germline V gives CDR1 LNHNV, CDR2 YYDKDF (reference sequence). The CDR3 has 19 residues. V shed 3 bases, J shed 1 base, and the junction held 10 bases outside the gene matches.

The chain links TRBV7-2 to TRBJ1-2, with 8 bases lining up with TRBD1. This CDR3 comprises 14 residues. V dropped 4 bases and J dropped 4; count of bases not matched to a gene: 5. Per germline, CDR1 SGHTA and CDR2 FQGNSA. This CDR3 reads CASSYGQGGYGYTF. CDR3 nucleotide sequence: TGTGCCAGCAGCTACGGACAGGGTGGCTATGGCTACACCTTC.